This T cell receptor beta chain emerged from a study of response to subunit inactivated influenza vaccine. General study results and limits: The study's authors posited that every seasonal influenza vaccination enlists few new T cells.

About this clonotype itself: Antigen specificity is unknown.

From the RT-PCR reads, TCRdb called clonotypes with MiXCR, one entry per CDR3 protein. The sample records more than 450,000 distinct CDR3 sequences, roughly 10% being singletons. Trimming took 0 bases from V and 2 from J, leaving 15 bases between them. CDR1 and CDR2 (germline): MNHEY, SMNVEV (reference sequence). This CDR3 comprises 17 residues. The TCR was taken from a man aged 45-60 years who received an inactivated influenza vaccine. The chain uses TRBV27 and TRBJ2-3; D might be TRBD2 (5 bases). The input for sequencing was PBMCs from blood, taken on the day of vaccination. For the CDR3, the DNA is TGTGCCAGCAGTTTATCGGTTGGCGGACTCAACACAGATACGCAGTATTTT. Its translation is CASSLSVGGLNTDTQYF.